This entry is about one TCR beta chain. Antigen specificity is unknown. This sample was taken from a study of shared clonotypes between healthy human individuals. Study at large: Each donor contributed plates that comprised three CD4 naive, three CD4 memory, two CD8 naive and one CD8 memory. Study-level points and caveats: Richness estimates generally favored naive over memory subsets. Rarefaction showed sorted-subset sequencing was incomplete despite large depth.

Germline CDR1 is MDHEN and CDR2 is SYDVKM. Trimming shortened V by 6 bases and J by 4 bases, and 12 bases separated the two germline ends. This CDR3 has 13 amino acids. Researchers ran the assay at a deep level. The method was immunoSEQ multiplex PCR; TCRdb's version includes in-frame clones alone and lacks a portion of them. In the table there are about 550,000 clones, roughly 96% of which are singletons. In the naive CD8 group, cells lacked CD45RO and were positively selected for CCR7, so terminally differentiated effector memory CD45RA+ cells were left out. The chain couples TRBV28 to TRBJ1-2; D is undetermined. The sequencing input was naive CD8+ T cells sorted from blood. The source is a woman in her twenties or thirties in good health. The CDR3 DNA sequence: TGTGCCAGCAGAGGTAGAGGAGGCTATGGCTACACCTTC. This encodes CASRGRGGYGYTF.